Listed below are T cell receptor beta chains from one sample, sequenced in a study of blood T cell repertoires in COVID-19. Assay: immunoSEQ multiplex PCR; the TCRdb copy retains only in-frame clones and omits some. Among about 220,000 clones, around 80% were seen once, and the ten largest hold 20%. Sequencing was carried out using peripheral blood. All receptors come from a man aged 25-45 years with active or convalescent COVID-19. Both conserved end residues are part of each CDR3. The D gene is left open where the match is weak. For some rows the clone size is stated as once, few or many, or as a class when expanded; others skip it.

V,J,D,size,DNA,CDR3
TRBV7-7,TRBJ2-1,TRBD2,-,TGTGCTAGCGCCCCCGGGACTAGCGGGGTAACGGAGCAGTTCTTC,CASAPGTSGVTEQFF
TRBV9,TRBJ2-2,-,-,TGTGCCAGCAGCGTGGGGGCAGGTACCGGGGAGCTGTTTTTT,CASSVGAGTGELFF
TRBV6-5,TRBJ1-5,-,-,TGTGCCAGCAGTCCTGAATGGCAGGGCAATCAGCCCCAGCATTTT,CASSPEWQGNQPQHF
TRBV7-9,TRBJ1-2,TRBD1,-,TGTGCCAGCAGCTTTGCCGCCGGACAGGTTAACTATGGCTACACCTTC,CASSFAAGQVNYGYTF
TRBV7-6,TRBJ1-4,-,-,TGTGCCAGCAGCGAACAGGGTGAGCTGTTTTTT,CASSEQGELFF
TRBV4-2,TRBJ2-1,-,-,TGTGCCAGCAGCCAAGATGGGGTTGCGGGTCACAATGAGCAGTTCTTC,CASSQDGVAGHNEQFF
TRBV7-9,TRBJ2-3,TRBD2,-,TGTGCCAGCAGCTTATTACGGGGGAGGGCAGATACGCAGTATTTT,CASSLLRGRADTQYF
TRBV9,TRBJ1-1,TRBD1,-,TGTGCCAGCAGCCCTCGGACAGGGTCAGGCACTGAAGCTTTCTTT,CASSPRTGSGTEAFF
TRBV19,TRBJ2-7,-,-,TGTGCCAGTAGTAGGGGGCTGCAATCCCTAAACGAGCAGTACTTC,CASSRGLQSLNEQYF
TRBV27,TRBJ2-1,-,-,TGTGCCAGCAGTTTATACAGGGATGGTGAGCAGTTCTTC,CASSLYRDGEQFF
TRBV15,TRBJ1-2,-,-,TGTGCCACCAGCAGAGGGGCAGACTATGGCTACACCTTC,CATSRGADYGYTF
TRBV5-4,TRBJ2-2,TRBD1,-,TGTGCCAGCAGCTCGCTGACAGGGCGGAACACCGGGGAGCTGTTTTTT,CASSSLTGRNTGELFF
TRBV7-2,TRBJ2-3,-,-,TGTGCCAGCAGCTTAGCACAGGTTAGCACAGATACGCAGTATTTT,CASSLAQVSTDTQYF
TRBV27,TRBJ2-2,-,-,TGTGCCAGCAGTTTATCCCCCGCCGACGGGATCAGGACCGGGGAGCTGTTTTTT,CASSLSPADGIRTGELFF
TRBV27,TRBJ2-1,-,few,TGTGCCAGCAGTTTGTATGCGAATGAGCAGTTCTTC,CASSLYANEQFF
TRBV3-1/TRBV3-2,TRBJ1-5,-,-,TGTGCCAGCAGCCCCTCAGGGGTTAGCAATCAGCCCCAGCATTTT,CASSPSGVSNQPQHF
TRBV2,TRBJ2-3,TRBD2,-,TGTGCCAGCAGATCATACGGGGGGGAGGATACGCAGTATTTT,CASRSYGGEDTQYF
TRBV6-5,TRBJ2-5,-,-,TGTGCCAGCAGTTCTAGGGGTAGGCAAGAGACCCAGTACTTC,CASSSRGRQETQYF
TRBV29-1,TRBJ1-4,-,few,TGCAGCGTTGAAGCAGGGGAAAAACTGTTTTTT,CSVEAGEKLFF